This TCR beta chain was recovered during a study of PD-L1 blockade in urothelial cancer. Study-wide background: In the mid-2010s therapy began: atezolizumab 1,200 mg intravenously every 3 weeks. Blood analysis occurred 3 weeks (second dose) and 6 weeks after treatment start.

Sequenced by immunoSEQ multiplex PCR; TCRdb stores in-frame clones only, minus some. The sample includes more than 45,000 clones, around four fifths seen only once; the top ten take roughly 1.9%. CDR3 length equals 16 residues. V lost 7 bases and J lost 3, with 21 bases in between. CDR1 is LNHDA and CDR2 is SQIVND in the germline V gene (reference sequence). Time point here: pretreatment peripheral blood. Pretreatment sampling and on-treatment sampling together yielded between 1 and 8 samples for each patient. The genes are TRBV19 and TRBJ1-2, with a possible D match to TRBD1 (5 bases). This TCR was recovered from a man in his fifties with urothelial cancer. Material: PBMCs, obtained around atezolizumab (anti-PD-L1) treatment. The CDR3 spells CASTRESAWGDYGYTF. CDR3 sequence (DNA): TGTGCCAGTACTCGGGAGTCAGCCTGGGGCGACTATGGCTACACCTTC. Combining the CDR3 with reference TRBV19 and TRBJ1-2 gives the whole variable domain DGGITQSPKYLFRKEGQNVTLSCEQNLNHDAMYWYRQDPGQGLRLIYYSQIVNDFQKGDIAEGYSVSREKKESFPLTVTSAQKNPTAFYLCASTRESAWGDYGYTFGSGTRLTVV.